Below are 18 T cell receptor beta chains sequenced from a single sample in a study of T cells in women clearing cervical HPV infection. Profiling relied on immunoSEQ multiplex PCR, and the TCRdb table lists in-frame clones only, not all of them. The listing records approximately 52,000 clones. Sequenced: blood buffy coat. These receptors all stem from a woman between 18 and 75 years old with a cervical HPV16 infection that either progressed to CIN3+ or cleared (not recorded which).

CDR3 region: CASSESTGQPEQYF. The sequenced CDR3 bases are TGCGCCAGCAGTGAGTCGACGGGTCAACCCGAG. The chain employs TRBV10-1 and TRBJ2-7; D is unresolved. The sequence runs out 3 residues before the end of the CDR3; the remainder is reconstructed from the germline J gene. There are 14 residues in the CDR3. Germline V CDR1 and CDR2: WNHNN, SYGVQD (reference sequence). V gave up 0 bases and J gave up 6 bases, with 12 bases separating them.

Turning to this clone: The read finishes 3 residues shy of the CDR3 end, and the germline J gene is used to complete it. The chain combines TRBV5-8 with TRBJ1-4, with TRBD1 matching 8 bases. The junction had 9 bases not matched to a gene; V was cut back by 6 bases and J by 8 bases. This CDR3 has 14 residues. Germline V CDR1 and CDR2: SGHTS, YDEGEE. CDR3 bases read: TGTGCCAGCACCTACCGACAGGGGCCCGAAAAA. It is translated as CASTYRQGPEK. The full CDR3 is CASTYRQGPEKLFF.

As regards this clone: The CDR3 extends 3 residues past the end of the read, so its final part is completed from the germline J gene. The rearrangement links TRBV12-5 to TRBJ1-5; the match to TRBD1 covers 10 bases. The CDR3 extends over 18 amino acids. The germline V gene encodes CDR1 LGHNT and CDR2 FRNRAP. Trimming at V came to 6 bases and at J to 6 bases, leaving 17 bases not matched to a gene. The CDR3 is CASGDDRGPKVGSQPQHF. Partial CDR3 DNA: TGTGCTAGTGGAGACGACAGGGGGCCAAAAGTAGGTAGTCAGCCC.

Concerning this clone itself: Read data end 3 residues before the CDR3 end; the end is taken from the germline J gene. This rearrangement joins TRBV28 to TRBJ1-1; no definite D call. CDR1 MDHEN and CDR2 SYDVKM come from the germline V gene. Trimming pared 3 bases from V and 6 bases from J, leaving 5 bases between. The CDR3 runs 11 residues. CDR3 DNA, as far as it was read: TGTGCCAGCAGTTTTTTAGCTGAA. It codes for CASSFLAE. The whole CDR3 region reads CASSFLAEAFF.

Remarks on this clone: The sequenced fragment ends 3 residues before the CDR3 boundary, so the rest is inferred from the germline J gene. This rearrangement joins TRBV19 to TRBJ1-2; D remains ambiguous. The CDR3 covers 12 residues. Germline assignment: CDR1 LNHDA and CDR2 SQIVND (reference sequence). V was shortened by 3 bases and J by 5 bases, with 7 bases between the two germline ends. CDR3 DNA (partial): TGTGCCAGTAGTATCCGTAAATATGGC. This codes for CASSIRKYG. The full CDR3 is CASSIRKYGYTF.

As concerns this clone: The read halts 3 residues ahead of the CDR3 end, with the missing end drawn from the germline J gene. V gene TRBV11-2 combines with J gene TRBJ2-5; weak D call: TRBD1 (5 bases). The CDR3 contains 11 residues. Germline loops: CDR1 SGHAT, CDR2 FQNNGV. With 7 bases removed from V and 5 bases from J, the gap between germline ends came to 8 bases. CDR3 amino acids: CASTPGETQYF. The DNA read from the CDR3 is TGTGCCAGCACCCCAGGGGAGACC.

On this clone itself: The read ends 3 residues before the CDR3 terminus; that terminus is restored from the germline J gene. The chain recombines TRBV20-1 with TRBJ2-6; TRBD1 matches 11 bases. This CDR3 contains 17 residues. Looked up from germline, CDR1 is DFQATT and CDR2 is SNEGSKA (reference sequence). With V trimmed by 4 bases and J by 0 bases, 5 bases remained unmatched. Incomplete CDR3 DNA: TGCAGTGCTACCAGGACAGGGGGCTTCTCTGGGGCCAACGTC. Protein sequence: CSATRTGGFSGANV. The whole CDR3 region reads CSATRTGGFSGANVLTF.

The CDR3 spells CSARRGGVGTGGGQPQHF. The CDR3 bases that were read are TGCAGTGCTAGACGCGGGGGGGTGGGGACAGGGGGCGGTCAGCCC. The V call is TRBV20-1, the J call TRBJ1-5; TRBD1 matches 12 bases. The read ends 3 residues shy of where the CDR3 ends; the end is completed using the germline J gene. CDR3 length: 18 residues. Looked up from germline, CDR1 is DFQATT and CDR2 is SNEGSKA (reference sequence). Trimming cost V 2 bases and J 6 bases; bases outside gene matches: 14.

A word on this clone: Read sequence stops 3 residues before the CDR3 end, and the germline J gene provides the missing end. V gene TRBV7-8 combines with J gene TRBJ2-1; weak D call: TRBD1 (6 bases). This CDR3 region has 15 residues. Germline CDR1 SGHVS, CDR2 FQNEAQ. Trimming removed 0 bases from V and 8 bases from J, with 14 bases in between. The DNA read from the CDR3 is TGTGCCAGCAGCTTAGCGCTCCCAACAGGGCATGAG. This gives the protein CASSLALPTGHE. The full CDR3 protein reads CASSLALPTGHEQFF.

About this clone: With the read ending 3 residues before the CDR3 end, the germline J gene is used to fill in that end. The rearrangement joins TRBV20-1 to TRBJ2-5, with 7 bases matching TRBD1. Germline CDR1 reads DFQATT; CDR2 reads SNEGSKA (reference sequence). The V segment lost 3 bases and the J segment 2 bases; nucleotides outside the gene matches: 12. This CDR3 is built from 16 residues. The CDR3 DNA, read in part, is TGCAGTGCTAGCCACCACCAATTGACAGGGCAAGAGACC. Protein product: CSASHHQLTGQET. The whole CDR3 sequence reads CSASHHQLTGQETQYF.

Remarks on this clone: The missing CDR3 end, 3 residues past where the read stops, is filled in from the germline J gene. The chain couples TRBV5-1 to TRBJ2-7, with 8 bases matching TRBD2. The CDR3 length is 15 residues. The V segment lost 0 bases and the J segment 2 bases; nucleotides outside the gene matches: 4. CDR1 is SGHRS and CDR2 is YFSETQ in the germline V gene. CDR3 loop: CASSLVGGEAYEQYF. The CDR3 DNA, read in part, is TGCGCCAGCAGCTTGGTCGGGGGGGAAGCCTACGAG.

On this clone itself: The DNA ends 3 residues before the CDR3 does, and the rest of the CDR3 is filled in from the germline J gene. The chain links TRBV19 to TRBJ1-5; 9 nucleotides line up with TRBD1. Germline CDR1 LNHDA, CDR2 SQIVND (reference sequence). J gave up 6 bases and V 9 bases, and 9 bases lay outside the gene matches. This CDR3 has 14 amino acids. CDR3 bases read: TGTGCCAGCCAAGGACAGGGGAGGTTTCAGCCC. Protein product: CASQGQGRFQP. The full CDR3 sequence reads CASQGQGRFQPQHF.

As for this clone: The sequenced fragment ends 3 residues before the CDR3 boundary, so the rest is inferred from the germline J gene. V is TRBV20-1 and J is TRBJ1-5, with D possibly TRBD1 on 6 matching bases. V was clipped by 6 bases and J by 5 bases, with 17 bases between them. Per the germline V gene, CDR1 is DFQATT and CDR2 is SNEGSKA (reference sequence). The CDR3 runs 14 residues. The CDR3 is CSAGNRVLDQPQHF. Incomplete CDR3 DNA: TGCAGTGCCGGGAACAGGGTTTTGGATCAGCCC.

In regard to this clone: The read ends 3 residues before the CDR3 terminus; that terminus is restored from the germline J gene. The chain links TRBV6-1 to TRBJ2-1, with 9 bases that match TRBD1. V shed 3 bases, J shed 8 bases, and the junction held 8 bases outside the gene matches. The CDR3 is 15 residues long. Germline V gives CDR1 MNHNS, CDR2 SASEGT. CDR3 DNA, as far as it was read: TGTGCCAGCAGTGAGAGGGACAGGGCATTGTATGAG. Amino acids: CASSERDRALYE. The whole CDR3 reads CASSERDRALYEQFF.

Of note for this clone: The read is 3 residues too short to cover the CDR3 end, so that end is filled in from the germline J gene. The rearrangement links TRBV6-2 or TRBV6-3 to TRBJ1-1, with D perhaps TRBD1 (6 bases). V was trimmed by 6 bases and J by 4 bases, leaving 12 bases between them. This CDR3 spans 13 amino acids. Germline CDR1 reads MNHEY; CDR2 reads SVGEGT. CDR3 DNA (partial): TGTGCCAGCAGCCGGAGGGGGAGCACTGAA. Translating gives CASSRRGSTE. From start to end, the CDR3 is CASSRRGSTEAFF.

Notes on this clone: A junction end diverges from the germline sequence, so it may reflect a read error. The sequenced CDR3 bases are TGCGCCAGCAGCCAAGGCCCGGGGTTCAACTATGGC. Translation gives CASSQGPGFNYG. The complete CDR3 reads CASSQGPGFNYGYTF. V is TRBV4-2 and J is TRBJ1-2; D uncertain. Sequencing ends 3 residues short of the CDR3 end; the germline J gene provides the rest. The germline gives CDR1 LGHNA, CDR2 YNFKEQ. The CDR3 has 15 amino acids.

For this clone: With the read ending 3 residues before the CDR3 end, the germline J gene is used to fill in that end. The rearrangement links TRBV2 to TRBJ2-1; no clear D. Looked up from germline, CDR1 is SNHLY and CDR2 is FYNNEI. Between the trimmed V and J ends, which lost 5 bases and 6 bases, there was a span of 17 bases. The CDR3 is 15 residues long. The CDR3 bases that were read are TGTGCCAGCAGTCCCAATTCCATAAGGTCCAATGAG. The encoded protein is CASSPNSIRSNE. The whole CDR3 sequence is CASSPNSIRSNEQFF.

The part of the CDR3 DNA that was read is TGTGCCAGTAGTATCGCAGCGCACGGGGACTATGGC. Translation: CASSIAAHGDYG. The CDR3, in full, reads CASSIAAHGDYGYTF. The V call is TRBV19, the J call TRBJ1-2, with D hard to call. Sequencing ends 3 residues short of the CDR3 end; the germline J gene provides the rest. The CDR3 has 15 residues. The germline V gene encodes CDR1 LNHDA and CDR2 SQIVND (reference sequence). V gave up 3 bases and J gave up 3 bases, with 14 bases separating them.